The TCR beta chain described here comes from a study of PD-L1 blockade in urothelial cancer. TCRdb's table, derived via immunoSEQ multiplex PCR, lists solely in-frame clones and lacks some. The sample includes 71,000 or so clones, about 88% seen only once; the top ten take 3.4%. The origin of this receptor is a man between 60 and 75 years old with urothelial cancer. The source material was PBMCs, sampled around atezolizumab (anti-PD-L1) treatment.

DNA for the CDR3: TGTGCCAGCAGCTTAGAAGGGGCGGGACAGGGGAAAGCTTTCTTT. Amino acid sequence: CASSLEGAGQGKAFF. This chain joins TRBV7-8 and TRBJ1-1; 10 nucleotides line up with TRBD1. CDR1 SGHVS and CDR2 FQNEAQ come from the germline V gene. This CDR3 is built from 15 residues. Trimming took 1 base from V and 9 from J; bases not matched to a gene: 8.